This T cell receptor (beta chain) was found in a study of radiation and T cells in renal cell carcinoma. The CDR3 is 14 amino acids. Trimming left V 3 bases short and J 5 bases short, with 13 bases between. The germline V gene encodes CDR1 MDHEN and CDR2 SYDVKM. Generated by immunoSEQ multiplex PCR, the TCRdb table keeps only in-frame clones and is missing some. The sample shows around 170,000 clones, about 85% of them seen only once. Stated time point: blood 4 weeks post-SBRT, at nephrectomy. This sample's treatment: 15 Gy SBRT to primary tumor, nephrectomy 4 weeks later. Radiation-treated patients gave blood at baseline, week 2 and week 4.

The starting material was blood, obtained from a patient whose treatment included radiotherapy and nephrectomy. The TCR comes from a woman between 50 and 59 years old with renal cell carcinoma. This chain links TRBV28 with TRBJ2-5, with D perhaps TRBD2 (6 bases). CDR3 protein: CASSFGRGSETQYF. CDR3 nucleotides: TGTGCCAGCAGTTTTGGTCGGGGGTCGGAGACCCAGTACTTC. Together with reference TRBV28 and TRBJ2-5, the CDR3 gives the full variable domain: DVKVTQSSRYLVKRTGEKVFLECVQDMDHENMFWYRQDPGLGLRLIYFSYDVKMKEKGDIPEGYSVSREKKERFSLILESASTNQTSMYLCASSFGRGSETQYFGPGTRLLVL.